What follows are 14 T cell receptor beta chains derived from one specimen sequenced in a study of tumor and adjacent non-tumor tissue in lung cancer. The template was RNA from unsorted bulk tissue. The library came from three nested PCR rounds adapted from ARM-PCR protocols. TCRdb independently ran MiXCR on the multiplex PCR reads; one entry per CDR3 protein. The sample holds about 140,000 distinct CDR3 sequences, 60% to 70% seen once. The sequencing input was lung tumor tissue. Every receptor here comes from a man aged 55-75 years with small cell lung cancer.

V usage is TRBV6-1 and J usage is TRBJ2-7; 9 bases agree with TRBD1. The CDR3 contains 14 residues. CDR1 is MNHNS, CDR2 SASEGT, per germline. CDR3: CASSEGTGSHEQYV. In DNA, the CDR3 is TGTGCCAGCAGCGAAGGGACAGGGAGTCACGAGCAGTACGTC.

The rearrangement uses TRBV24-1 and TRBJ2-5, with no clear D. Germline V gene data show CDR1 as KGHDR and CDR2 as SFDVKD. This CDR3 has 11 amino acids. V gave up 5 bases and J gave up 4 bases, with 4 bases separating them. CDR3 sequence (DNA): TGTGCCACCAGTGTGGGAGAGACCCAGTACTTC. Translated: CATSVGETQYF.

About this clonotype: A much larger clone lies one base from this, so it may be a read error. The chain combines TRBV28 with TRBJ1-2; D unclear. The CDR3 is 14 amino acids. CDR1 MDHEN and CDR2 SYDVKM come from the germline V gene. V was pared by 7 bases and J by 7 bases, with 19 bases between. CDR3 sequence (DNA): TGTGCCAGCATTAAGACTCGGCGCCTGACTGGCTACACCTTC. Its translation is CASIKTRRLTGYTF.

On this clonotype: At one end the junction does not follow the germline gene, possibly because of a read error. The chain combines TRBV9 with TRBJ2-5, with a possible D match to TRBD2 (5 bases). CDR1 and CDR2 (germline): SGDLS, YYNGEE. This CDR3 is 14 amino acids long. The CDR3 DNA sequence: TGTGTCAGCAGCGTAGCGCCGAGCCGAGAGACCCAGTACTTC. It codes for CVSSVAPSRETQYF.

With respect to this clonotype: Being one base from a much bigger clone, this may be a read error. The chain combines TRBV4-2 with TRBJ2-2; TRBD2 matches at 9 bases. The length of the CDR3 is 16 residues. The germline V gene has CDR1 LGHNA and CDR2 YNFKEQ. CDR3 sequence: CVSSQDRLAVTGELFF. The CDR3 DNA is TGTGTCAGCAGCCAAGATAGACTAGCGGTCACCGGGGAGCTGTTTTTT.

This sequence joins TRBV20-1 and TRBJ1-5; possibly TRBD1 for D (5 bases). V lost 5 bases and J lost 11, with 19 bases in between. Germline V gene lookup returns CDR1 DFQATT and CDR2 SNEGSKA (reference sequence). The CDR3 sequence is 13 residues long. The CDR3 region has the DNA TGCAGTGCTCCAGGGAGGAGCAATAAGTCCCAGCATTTT. The encoded protein is CSAPGRSNKSQHF.

The chain links TRBV7-3 to TRBJ2-7; D unresolved. Per the germline V gene, CDR1 is SGHTA and CDR2 is FQGTGA. Between the trimmed V and J ends, which lost 4 bases and 0 bases, there was a span of 10 bases. CDR3 length: 14 amino acids. The CDR3 spells CASSSDGFSYEQYF. DNA of the CDR3: TGTGCCAGCAGCTCCGATGGGTTCTCCTACGAGCAGTACTTC.

This clonotype occurred a few times. The chain recombines TRBV6-5 with TRBJ2-5, with 10 positions matching TRBD1. The V gene's germline CDR1 is MNHEY and CDR2 SVGAGI. V was clipped by 6 bases and J by 5 bases; unmatched bases: 3. The CDR3 loop spans 13 amino acids. This chain's CDR3 is CASRDRGRETQYF. In DNA form, the CDR3 reads TGTGCCAGCAGAGACAGGGGGCGGGAGACCCAGTACTTC.

A remark on this clonotype: A much bigger clone sits one base away, suggesting this may be a read error. The chain uses TRBV4-2 and TRBJ2-7; 7 nucleotides line up with TRBD2. Germline assignment: CDR1 LGHNA and CDR2 YNFKEQ. The CDR3 is 15 residues long. The CDR3 loop reads CVSSQEGGVASEQYF. The CDR3 nucleotides read TGTGTCAGCAGCCAAGAGGGAGGGGTTGCTAGCGAGCAGTACTTC.

Comments on this clonotype: As the CDR3 is not closed by the conserved phenylalanine or tryptophan, this likely results from a read error. No DNA is shown, since the ends of the CDR3 on it are uncertain; the CDR3 is the one TCRdb lists. J is TRBJ1-4 and V is TRBV20-1; the DNA was not used to check the table's D call, TRBD1. The germline V gene encodes CDR1 DFQATT and CDR2 SNEGSKA (reference sequence). Both ends counted, the CDR3 spans 14 residues. The CDR3 here is CSARDTRGGEKQFL.

Concerning this clonotype itself: The junction does not match germline at one end; this may be a read error. This rearrangement joins TRBV11-3 to TRBJ2-7; D might be TRBD2 (6 bases). Germline values: CDR1 SGHNT, CDR2 YENEEA. The length of the CDR3 is 13 residues. Written as DNA, the CDR3 is TGTGCCAACAGCTCGGGTGGGGGGTTCAAGCAGTACTTC. Translating it yields CANSSGGGFKQYF.

In regard to this clonotype: Given a much more abundant clone one base away, this may be a read error. The chain has TRBV20-1 and TRBJ2-5, with D tentatively TRBD1 or TRBD2 (5 bases each). CDR3 length equals 12 residues. The V gene lost 5 bases and the J gene lost 4 bases, with 11 bases spanning the gap. CDR1 is DFQATT, CDR2 SNEGSKA, per germline (reference sequence). Here the CDR3 DNA reads TGCAGTGCTGAGTGGGGGACAGAGACCCAGTACTTC. It encodes CSAEWGTETQYF.

A note on this clonotype: A much larger clonotype is one base distant, so this may be a read error. The chain has TRBV30 and TRBJ2-1, with TRBD1 identical over 9 bases. V lost 3 bases, J lost 4 bases, and 10 bases stayed unmatched. CDR1 and CDR2 from the germline V gene are GTSNPN and SVGIG (reference sequence). This CDR3 is 16 amino acids long. CDR3 amino acids: CAWSGTGTGHYNEQFF. The CDR3 DNA reads as TGTGCCTGGAGCGGAACCGGGACAGGGCATTACAATGAGCAGTTCTTC.

V is TRBV6-5 and J is TRBJ1-6, with D unclear. Trimming stripped 2 bases from V and 6 bases from J, with 11 bases between. The CDR3 is 15 amino acids. In germline, CDR1 is MNHEY, CDR2 SVGAGI. Here the CDR3 reads CASSYDLSPNSPLHF. The CDR3, as DNA: TGTGCCAGCAGTTACGATCTCAGCCCTAATTCACCCCTCCACTTT.